This TCR beta chain was recorded in a study of cytomegalovirus exposure and HLA in healthy donors (dated by TCRdb to the late 2010s). For context, the study as a whole: An earlier analysis of several hundred of the donors reported 250 to 300 Gb of sequence data and 117 million unique TCR beta sequences from some 180 million T cells. To study patterns of TCR occurrence, a later analysis re-analyzed previously published TCR beta repertoires from around 670 donors and added high-resolution HLA genotyping. Among 300 to 450 genotyped donors of the cohort, an average of approximately 240,000 unique TCR beta nucleotide sequences were sequenced per donor, around 20% of them non-productive. Rather than using new phenotypic data, the later analysis identified candidate immune exposures from TCR beta sequences and from how often those sequences occurred across donors. Because of strong linkage in the cohort, roughly 5 DR-DQ haplotypes were treated as single units for association and clustering. Alongside the repertoire data, information on donor age, sex, ethnicity and CMV serostatus was compiled. Typing coverage differed by locus: A, B, C, DRB1 and DQB1 were typed in about 620-640 donors, DQA1 in about 500, DPA1 in approximately 610, and DPB1 in 400 to 490. High-throughput TCR immunosequencing, statistical association of individual TCRs with disease status, and machine learning were combined to predict cytomegalovirus infection status. Besides the first cohort of under 700 subjects, a separate validation cohort made up of some 110 different subjects was used. A later genetic analysis took genome-wide SNP genotypes for about three fifths of the 666 donors and used that subset as a discovery cohort. Among the roughly 400 genotyped donors, around 81% belonged to the genetic ancestry cluster associated with self-reported Caucasian donors. About 330 gigabases of sequencing data and roughly 81 million unique TCR sequences made up an early release that covered some 640 HLA-typed donors. HLA typing included class I and class II loci at four-digit resolution. To decide whether each TCR beta V gene segment behaved as functional or pseudogenic, an earlier analysis of over 500 of the donors relied on high-throughput TCR beta sequencing. The study was designed to test whether signatures of past pathogen exposure could be identified by cataloging public T cell receptors. The study profiled the T cell repertoires of fewer than 850 subjects by immunosequencing and related them to cytomegalovirus serostatus. All discovery cohort repertoires had been generated on a single sequencing platform.

To prepare the library, the immunoSEQ multiplex PCR assay was applied. For the multiplex PCR, a mixture combining 60 forward primers for TCR Vbeta segments and 13 reverse primers for TCR Jbeta segments was used. A multiplex PCR assay on genomic DNA amplified the CDR3 region of rearranged TCR beta genes. On the Illumina HiSeq System, the amplified TCR beta libraries were sequenced as 87-base-pair reads. Processing in the source paper ran as follows. A later analysis tallied roughly 78 million unique TCR beta chains across the 700 or so repertoires, and about 12 million of those chains were shared by two or more donors. A nearest-neighbor algorithm error-corrected the raw reads and collapsed the reads into unique sequences, merging closely related sequences to remove PCR and sequencing errors. Alignment of CDR3 sequences to IMGT reference sequences was used to assign V, D and J gene segments. Each retained sequence needed at least a six-nucleotide match to both a V gene segment and a J gene segment. Rearrangements were classified as productive when the CDR3 lacked stop codons and remained in frame with V and J, and all other rearrangements were classified as non-productive. Following IMGT convention, CDR3 was defined as the stretch from the second conserved V-encoded cysteine to the conserved J-encoded phenylalanine. Sequences without an unambiguous match to a single V gene segment were excluded from the earlier analysis of several hundred of the donors. An earlier analysis of 587 of the donors called V segments functional above 56.7% productive rearrangements and segregating when the between-donor standard deviation exceeded 5%. A statistical classification framework was built for diagnosing cytomegalovirus status from the catalog of TCR beta chain sequences. In a later analysis, TCR nucleotide sequences were compared against IMGT/GENE-DB human TR gene sequences so that V and J genes could be assigned. A later analysis assigned CDR3 sequences and most-parsimonious VDJ recombination scenarios with the TCRdist pipeline. In a later analysis, every TCR beta chain was defined by the combination of its CDR3 amino acid sequence and its V-gene family, and reads without a unique V-gene family were dropped. In a later analysis, 500 to 700 highly shared, low-generation-probability nucleotide sequences were removed to address suspected cross-contamination and a sequencing artifact. A later analysis calculated a clonal expansion index for each public chain from normalized within-repertoire ranks of inferred template counts. Generation probabilities in a later analysis came from a VDJ recombination model fitted to out-of-frame rearrangements, and those results were checked against IGoR. In a later analysis, TCR-TCR, TCR-HLA and TCR-CMV co-occurrence was scored with hypergeometric tests, and a repertoire-size bias correction was applied to TCR pairs. In a later analysis, false discovery rates were estimated by permuting HLA or CMV assignments 20 times. A later analysis grouped co-occurring TCRs with DBSCAN, adding TCRdist sequence similarity when clustering within HLA-allele-positive subsets. For co-occurrence clustering, repertoires with fewer than 30,000 or more than 120,000 public chains were excluded, along with four or five repertoires with anomalous nucleotide sharing. TCRdb stores this immuneACCESS table with in-frame sequences only. Part of the clones is absent; in the studies checked, under half of the shortfall reflects unresolved V genes, and no reason is known for the rest. V and J calls and clone size are those listed in that table; D and trimming were worked out from the DNA. The sample has more than 95,000 clones on record, around three quarters of them singletons. Of the sample, roughly 4.3% falls within the top ten clones.

Of note for this clone: The antigen it binds to is not known. No much larger clone exists at a distance of one base, and base qualities are not known.

The CDR3 sequence holds 14 residues, the cysteine and phenylalanine included. Of all the DNA, just the CDR3 is kept, 42 bases in frame from base 1. Trimming removed 5 bases from V and 7 bases from J; the gene matches leave 5 bases unexplained. From a lookup of the germline V gene, CDR1 and CDR2 are SGHVS and FNYEAQ. The cohort was made up of approximately 670 healthy bone marrow donors. At the time of sampling, all cohort members were nominally healthy, though unrecorded immune exposures were likely present. The donor tested CMV seropositive, placing the donor among the 290 or so seropositive members of the cohort. Every donor gave a peripheral blood sample, and the peripheral blood mononuclear cells from that sample were used for TCR beta sequencing. Genomic DNA was extracted from the blood cell samples with the Qiagen DNeasy Blood Extraction Kit. The paper's findings and limits, for the study overall: In a later analysis, the rate of TCR association differed among HLA loci, with DRB1 alleles having the most associated TCRs and HLA-C alleles having the fewest. Because the 87-base-pair reads could not distinguish some IMGT-functional V segments, including TRBV6-2 and TRBV6-3, those segments were excluded. A later genetic analysis associated a missense DCLRE1C variant with V-gene and J-gene trimming of TCR beta chains, and an independent cohort replicated the association. A later analysis associated 16,951 TCR beta sequences with specific HLA alleles at a false discovery rate of 0.05. The presence/absence analyses assumed that sequencing depth was roughly uniform across donors, and that assumption may not be true. Linkage disequilibrium might explain the correlated functional status among segregating V segments, but an unknown experimental factor could not be ruled out. Several of the top co-occurrence clusters appeared to be linked to parvovirus B19, influenza, CMV and Epstein-Barr virus, according to a later analysis. The cohort was sequenced for TCR beta chains only, and without alpha or paired-chain data the features that could be detected were limited. A later analysis found that most CMV-associated TCR beta chains appeared HLA-restricted, with HLA associations seemingly driven largely by CMV exposure. In a later analysis, HLA-associated TCR beta chains were found to be more clonally expanded and to have lower generation probabilities than equally common non-associated chains. The authors suggested that the approach could potentially be extended to other disease states and immunological phenotypes. In both the original and validation cohorts, the classifier was reported to diagnose cytomegalovirus status with high specificity and sensitivity. The sequencing pipeline was judged likely to have produced a cluster of highly shared sequence variants as a technical artifact. In vitro tests confirmed that a few of the cytomegalovirus-associated TCR beta chains recognize cytomegalovirus antigens. While some public TCRs were present in many individuals, most TCR sequences turned up only very rarely across donors. Immune exposure information for the cohort was limited to CMV serostatus. In a later genetic analysis, fewer N-insertions in productive TCRs were reported among donors in an Asian-associated ancestry cluster than the roughly 700-donor mean. When HLA alleles, especially DR and DQ, strongly co-occurred, TCR associations were difficult to assign to individual alleles. An earlier analysis of around 600 of the donors showed that most TCR beta V segments appeared in productive rearrangements either about 87% or about 30% of the time, which broadly matched IMGT annotations. Because HLA typing was unavailable for some donors at each locus, only the typed subset was used in association tests. The study listed approximately 160 TCR beta chains as associated with cytomegalovirus. A further reported finding was that TCR beta sequences accurately predicted the HLA-A and HLA-B alleles for most subjects in the first cohort. Because counts were too low, seventeen rarely observed V segments, including chromosome 9 orphons, were excluded from the earlier analysis of around 640 of the donors.

The sequence joins TRBV7-6 to TRBJ1-6, with 7 bases matching TRBD1. Specimen: PBMCs. This receptor was taken from a man aged 25-40 years in good health and CMV-seropositive. The nucleotide sequence reads as follows: TGTGCCAGCAGCCGAAAGACAGGGAATTCACCCCTCCACTTT. Its coded protein is CASSRKTGNSPLHF. Joined to the reference TRBV7-6 and TRBJ1-6 proteins, this CDR3 gives the full variable domain: GAGVSQSPRYKVTKRGQDVALRCDPISGHVSLYWYRQALGQGPEFLTYFNYEAQQDKSGLPNDRFSAERPEGSISTLTIQRTEQRDSAMYRCASSRKTGNSPLHFGNGTRLTVT.